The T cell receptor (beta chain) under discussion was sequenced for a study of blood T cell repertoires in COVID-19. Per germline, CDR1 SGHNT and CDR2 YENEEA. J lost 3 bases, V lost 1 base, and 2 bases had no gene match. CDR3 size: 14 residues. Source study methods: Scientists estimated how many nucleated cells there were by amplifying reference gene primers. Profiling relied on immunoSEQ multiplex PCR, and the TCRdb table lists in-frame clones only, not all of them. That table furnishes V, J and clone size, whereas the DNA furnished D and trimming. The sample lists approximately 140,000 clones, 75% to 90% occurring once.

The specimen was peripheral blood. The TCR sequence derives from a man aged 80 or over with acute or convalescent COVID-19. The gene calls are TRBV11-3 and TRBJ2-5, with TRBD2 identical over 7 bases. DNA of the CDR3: TGTGCCAGCAGCTTAGGGCTAGCGGAAGAGACCCAGTACTTC. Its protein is CASSLGLAEETQYF.